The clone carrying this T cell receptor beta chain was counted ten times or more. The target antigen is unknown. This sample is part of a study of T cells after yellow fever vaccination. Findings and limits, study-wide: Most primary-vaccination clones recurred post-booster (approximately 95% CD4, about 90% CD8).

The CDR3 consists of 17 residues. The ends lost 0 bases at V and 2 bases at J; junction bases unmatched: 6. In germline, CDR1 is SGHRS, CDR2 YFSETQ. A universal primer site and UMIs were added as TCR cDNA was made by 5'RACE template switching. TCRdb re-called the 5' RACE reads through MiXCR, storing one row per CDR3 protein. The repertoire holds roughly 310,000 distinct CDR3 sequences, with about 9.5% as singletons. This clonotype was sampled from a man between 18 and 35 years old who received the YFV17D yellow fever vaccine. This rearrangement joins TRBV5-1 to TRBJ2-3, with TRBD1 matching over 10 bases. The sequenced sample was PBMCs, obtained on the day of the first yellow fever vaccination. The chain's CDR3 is CASSLGQGAPPTDTQYF. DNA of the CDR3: TGCGCCAGCAGCTTGGGACAGGGGGCCCCCCCCACAGATACGCAGTATTTT.